This T cell receptor beta chain was recorded in a study of blood T cell repertoires in COVID-19. Study context: Samples of COVID-19 (acute and convalescent) were obtained from the United States, Italy and Spain. Sample material is recorded as cDNA or gDNA derived from T cells, B-cell-depleted T cells, or PBMCs.

Profiling relied on immunoSEQ multiplex PCR, and the TCRdb table lists in-frame clones only, not all of them. The sample shows roughly 30,000 clones, 72% of them seen only once. CDR1 is LNHDA, CDR2 SQIVND, per germline (reference sequence). The CDR3 sequence is 14 residues long. Germline trimming cut 5 bases from V and 4 bases from J; bases unmatched to any gene: 5. This chain links TRBV19 with TRBJ1-3; 7 nucleotides match TRBD1. Sequenced: peripheral blood. This TCR derives from a boy aged 2 to 9 with active or convalescent COVID-19. CDR3 bases: TGTGCCAGTAGTCCCGGGACAGCCGGAAACACCATATATTTT. This translates into CASSPGTAGNTIYF.